The following is a T cell receptor beta chain sequence with its context. What it recognizes is unknown. A read error may account for a junction end that differs from germline. This record comes from a study of blood T cells in healthy people across ages. Study-wide results and caveats: Across the age range, TCR beta diversity per million T cells fell in a roughly linear way. It was not possible, with unsorted PBMCs, to conclusively compare naive and antigen-experienced cells.

A second PCR of roughly 7 to 11 cycles used a sample-barcoded 5' primer and a J-beta primer mix. Every single cDNA molecule received a tag from a template-switch adaptor with 12 random nucleotides. TCRdb ran MiXCR on the 5' RACE reads and lists one entry per CDR3 protein. The sample comprises about 1.1 million distinct CDR3 sequences, around two fifths of which are singletons, and around 13% rests with the top ten. There were at least 6 micrograms of total RNA extracted from every sample. Germline V gives CDR1 SNHLY, CDR2 FYNNEI. The CDR3 totals 15 residues. This chain connects TRBV2 to TRBJ1-5; D is unresolved. Specimen: blood. The origin of this receptor is a man aged 18 to 29 in good health. The CDR3 loop is CASSGALGGDQPQPF. The CDR3 DNA is TGTGCCAGCAGTGGAGCGCTAGGCGGGGATCAGCCCCAGCCTTTT. Full variable domain (missing parts from reference TRBV2 and TRBJ1-5): EPEVTQTPSHQVTQMGQEVILRCVPISNHLYFYWYRQILGQKVEFLVSFYNNEISEKSEIFDDQFSVERPDGSNFTLKIRSTKLEDSAMYFCASSGALGGDQPQPFGDGTRLSIL.